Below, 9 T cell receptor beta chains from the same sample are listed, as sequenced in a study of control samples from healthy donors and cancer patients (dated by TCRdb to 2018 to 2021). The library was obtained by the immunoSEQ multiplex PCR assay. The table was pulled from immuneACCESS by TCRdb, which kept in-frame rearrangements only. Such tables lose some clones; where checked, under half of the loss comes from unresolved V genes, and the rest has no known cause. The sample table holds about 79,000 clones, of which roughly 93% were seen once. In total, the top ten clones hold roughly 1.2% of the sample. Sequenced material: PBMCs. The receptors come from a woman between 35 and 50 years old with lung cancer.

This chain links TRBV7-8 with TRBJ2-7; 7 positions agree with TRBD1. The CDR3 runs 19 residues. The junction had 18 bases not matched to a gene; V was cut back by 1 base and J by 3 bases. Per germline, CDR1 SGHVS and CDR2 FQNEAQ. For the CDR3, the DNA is TGTGCCAGCAGCTTAGGTACTGGGACAGAGATCGGGGATAGCTACGAGCAGTACTTC. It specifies CASSLGTGTEIGDSYEQYF.

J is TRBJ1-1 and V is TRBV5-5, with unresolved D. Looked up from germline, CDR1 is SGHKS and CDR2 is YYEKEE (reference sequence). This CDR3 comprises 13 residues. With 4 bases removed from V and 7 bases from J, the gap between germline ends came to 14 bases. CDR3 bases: TGTGCCAGCAGCCCTGACACCAATTTTGAAGCTTTCTTT. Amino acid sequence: CASSPDTNFEAFF.

CDR3 nucleotide sequence: TGTGCCAGTAGCTCCACAGGTAACACTGAAGCTTTCTTT. This sequence encodes CASSSTGNTEAFF. The rearrangement joins TRBV19 to TRBJ1-1, with D tentatively TRBD1 (5 bases). CDR3 size: 13 residues. V lost 6 bases and J 2 bases, leaving 10 bases between the germline ends. Germline values: CDR1 LNHDA, CDR2 SQIVND (reference sequence).

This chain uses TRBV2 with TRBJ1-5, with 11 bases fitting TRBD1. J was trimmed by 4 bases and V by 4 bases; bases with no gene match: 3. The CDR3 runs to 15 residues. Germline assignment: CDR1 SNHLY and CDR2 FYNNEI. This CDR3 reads CASSGGTGGNQPQHF. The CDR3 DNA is TGTGCCAGCAGTGGAGGGACAGGGGGAAATCAGCCCCAGCATTTT.

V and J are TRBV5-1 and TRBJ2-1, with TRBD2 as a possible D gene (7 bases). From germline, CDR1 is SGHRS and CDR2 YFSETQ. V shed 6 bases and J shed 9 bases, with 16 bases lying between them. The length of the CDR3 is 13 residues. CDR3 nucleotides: TGCGCCAGCACCCCGGGGGGCCGTGGTGAGCAGTTCTTC. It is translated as CASTPGGRGEQFF. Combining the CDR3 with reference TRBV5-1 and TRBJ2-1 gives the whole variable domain KAGVTQTPRYLIKTRGQQVTLSCSPISGHRSVSWYQQTPGQGLQFLFEYFSETQRNKGNFPGRFSGRQFSNSRSEMNVSTLELGDSALYLCASTPGGRGEQFFGPGTRLTVL.

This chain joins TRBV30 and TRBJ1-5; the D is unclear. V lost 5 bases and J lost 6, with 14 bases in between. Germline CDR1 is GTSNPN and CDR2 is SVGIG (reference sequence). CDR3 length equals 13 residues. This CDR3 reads CAWADGRSQPQHF. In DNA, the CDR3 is TGTGCCTGGGCCGACGGCCGCAGTCAGCCCCAGCATTTT.

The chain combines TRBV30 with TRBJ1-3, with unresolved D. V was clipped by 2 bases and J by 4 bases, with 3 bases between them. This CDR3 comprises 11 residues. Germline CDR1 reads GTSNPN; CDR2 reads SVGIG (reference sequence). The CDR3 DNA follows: TGTGCCTGGAGTCTGGGAAACACCATATATTTT. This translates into CAWSLGNTIYF.

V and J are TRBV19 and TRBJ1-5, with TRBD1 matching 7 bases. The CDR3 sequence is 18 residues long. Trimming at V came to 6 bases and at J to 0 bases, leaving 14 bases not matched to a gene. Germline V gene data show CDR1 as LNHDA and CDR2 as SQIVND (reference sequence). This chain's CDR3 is CASRGAGGHRYSNQPQHF. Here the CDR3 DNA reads TGTGCCAGTAGAGGTGCAGGGGGTCACCGATATAGCAATCAGCCCCAGCATTTT.

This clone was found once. The CDR3 sequence is CASSLDSGPHSPLHF. The DNA for the CDR3 is TGCGCCAGCAGCTTGGATTCTGGGCCCCATTCACCCCTCCACTTT. The chain recombines TRBV5-1 with TRBJ1-6; D remains unclear. Germline CDR1 and CDR2: SGHRS and YFSETQ. The CDR3 totals 15 residues. V was clipped by 0 bases and J by 8 bases, with 12 bases between them.